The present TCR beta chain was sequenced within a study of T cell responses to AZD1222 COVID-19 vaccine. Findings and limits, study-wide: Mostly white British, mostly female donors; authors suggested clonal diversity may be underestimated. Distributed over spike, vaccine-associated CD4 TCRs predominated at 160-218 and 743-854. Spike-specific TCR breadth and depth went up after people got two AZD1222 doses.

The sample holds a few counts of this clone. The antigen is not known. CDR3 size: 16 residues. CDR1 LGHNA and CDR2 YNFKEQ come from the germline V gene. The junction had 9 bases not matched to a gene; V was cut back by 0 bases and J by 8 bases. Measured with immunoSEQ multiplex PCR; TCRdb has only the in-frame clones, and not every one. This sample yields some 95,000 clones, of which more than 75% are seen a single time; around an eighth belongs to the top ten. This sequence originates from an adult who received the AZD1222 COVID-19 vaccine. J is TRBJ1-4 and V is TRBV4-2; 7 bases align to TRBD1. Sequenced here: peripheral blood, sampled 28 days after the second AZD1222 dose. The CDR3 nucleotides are TGTGCCAGCAGCCAAGATCCCGGGACAGTCGCGGAAAAACTGTTTTTT. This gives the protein CASSQDPGTVAEKLFF.